The 26 T cell receptor beta chains below all came from one sample that was sequenced in a study of CD8+ T cells in alopecia areata (dated by TCRdb to the late 2010s). Libraries were built with the immunoSEQ multiplex PCR assay. RNA was extracted from all samples and reverse transcribed into cDNA, which served as template for TCR sequencing. Here the immuneACCESS table is served through TCRdb, limited to in-frame sequences with V and J called. Missing clones are a known gap in these copies; in checked studies unresolved V genes cover under half, and the rest lacks a known reason. This sample contains around 300,000 clones, none of which is a singleton. Together, the top ten hold about 1.1% of the sample. Cells from mouse cutaneous lymph nodes were pooled, stained for CD4, CD8alpha, NKG2D, NKG2ACE and other markers, and then sorted on a BD Influx. Sequenced input: CD4+ T cells sorted from a lymph node. These receptor sequences come from a C3H/HeJ mouse with alopecia areata. Mice from this strain have the MHC haplotype H2-k.

This clone was seen a few times. Gene labels here are mouse ones. The CDR3 goes on 4 residues after the read ends, and that part is filled in from the germline J gene. The same CDR3 can be traced to other DNA sequences in this sample. This sequence joins TRBV19 and TRBJ2-3, with a weak D call TRBD2 (6 bases). The CDR3 has 15 amino acids. CDR1 and CDR2 (germline): FNHDT, SITEND (reference sequence). V lost 2 bases and J lost 0, with 10 bases in between. The part of the CDR3 DNA that was read is TGTGCCAGCAGTATCTCTGGGGCTAGTGCAGAA. It is translated as CASSISGASAE. The entire CDR3 protein reads CASSISGASAETLYF. The whole variable domain, remainder taken from reference TRBV19 and TRBJ2-3, is GGIITQTPKFLIGQEGQKLTLKCQQNFNHDTMYWYRQDSGKGLRLIYYSITENDLQKGDLSEGYDASREKKSSFSLTVTSAQKNEMAVFLCASSISGASAETLYFGSGTRLTVL.

With respect to this clone: The listed genes are named as in mouse. The sequenced fragment ends 4 residues before the CDR3 boundary, so the rest is inferred from the germline J gene. This sequence joins TRBV13-1 and TRBJ2-3; D unresolved. Germline CDR1 and CDR2: NSHNY and SYGAGN. CDR3 length equals 13 residues. Trimming cost V 4 bases and J 0 bases, with 6 bases left between them. The covered CDR3 bases are TGTGCCAGCAGTCTTACTAGTGCAGAA. Translated, it gives CASSLTSAE. The complete CDR3 protein is CASSLTSAETLYF.

In its sample, this clone was seen a few times. The genes and germline here are from mouse. The read comes to an end 4 residues before the CDR3 does, leaving the germline J gene to fill in the end. The gene calls are TRBV19 and TRBJ2-1; 8 nucleotides align to TRBD1. The CDR3 length is 16 residues. Germline-derived CDR1 and CDR2 are FNHDT and SITEND (reference sequence). J lost 0 bases, V lost 5 bases, and 7 bases had no gene match. This chain's CDR3 is CASRWRTGINYAEQFF. The CDR3 bases that were read are TGTGCCAGCAGATGGCGGACAGGGATTAACTATGCT.

This clone was detected many times. Gene names and germline match the mouse. CDR3 DNA (partial): TGTGCCAGCAACTCCCAGGCGGACTGGGGGCCCCCAGCAGAA. Its protein product is CASNSQADWGPPAE. The full CDR3 is CASNSQADWGPPAETLYF. V usage is TRBV3 and J usage is TRBJ2-3; 10 positions match TRBD2. The read ends 4 residues early relative to the CDR3; the germline J gene fills the gap. V gave up 7 bases and J gave up 3 bases; unmatched junction bases: 16. Germline CDR1 and CDR2: SNHLY and FYNGKV (reference sequence). The CDR3 runs to 18 residues.

The table lists this clone with a few counts. Genes and germline are mouse. With the read ending 4 residues before the CDR3 end, the germline J gene is used to fill in that end. The V and J genes are TRBV13-1 and TRBJ2-5; D is unresolved. Germline V CDR1 and CDR2: NSHNY, SYGAGN. This CDR3 has 12 residues. The CDR3 is CASSPQGDTQYF. The sequenced part of the CDR3 DNA is TGTGCCAGCAGCCCACAAGGGGAC.

This clone was observed a handful of times. Each gene name is a mouse one. Other DNA sequences in the same sample also yield this CDR3. The part of the CDR3 DNA that was read is TGCACCTGCAGTGGAGGGGATAACTATGCT. It translates to CTCSGGDNYA. The full CDR3 protein is CTCSGGDNYAEQFF. This sequence joins TRBV1 and TRBJ2-1; possible D gene TRBD1, 5 bases. The CDR3 is cut off 4 residues early in the read; its end comes from the germline J gene. CDR1 and CDR2 from the germline V gene are NSQYPW and LRSPGD (reference sequence). The ends were cut back, 4 bases at V and 0 bases at J, with 7 bases in the middle. The CDR3 consists of 14 residues.

Worth noting for this clone: Gene names denote mouse genes. The read ends 4 residues early relative to the CDR3; the germline J gene fills the gap. The chain carries TRBV19 and TRBJ2-3, with 7 bases fitting TRBD1. After removal of 5 bases from V and 2 bases from J, the junction contained 8 bases not matched to a gene. Looked up from germline, CDR1 is FNHDT and CDR2 is SITEND (reference sequence). The CDR3 is made up of 15 amino acids. Partial CDR3 DNA: TGTGCCAGCAGCCCCGGGACAGAAATTGCAGAA. Its protein is CASSPGTEIAE. The whole CDR3 sequence reads CASSPGTEIAETLYF.

This clone came up a few times. The gene names here belong to mouse. The sequenced fragment ends 4 residues before the CDR3 boundary, so the rest is inferred from the germline J gene. V is TRBV1 and J is TRBJ2-4, with 11 bases identical to TRBD1. The CDR3 covers 15 residues. Germline values: CDR1 NSQYPW, CDR2 LRSPGD (reference sequence). CDR3 DNA (partial): TGCACCTGCAGTCCTCGGGGGACAGGGGGAAAC. It yields the protein CTCSPRGTGGN. The entire CDR3 is CTCSPRGTGGNTLYF.

The table lists this clone with a few counts. Gene names are mouse gene names. The read ends 4 residues early relative to the CDR3; the germline J gene fills the gap. This chain joins TRBV13-3 and TRBJ1-2, with D perhaps TRBD1 (6 bases). The CDR3 loop spans 14 amino acids. The V end lost 3 bases, the J end lost 1 base, and 10 bases lay between the germline ends. Per germline, CDR1 NNHDY and CDR2 SYVADS. The covered CDR3 bases are TGTGCCAGCAGTGCCACAGGGAAAAACTCC. Protein sequence: CASSATGKNS. The whole CDR3 reads CASSATGKNSDYTF.

Details on this clone: Gene names refer to mouse genes. The read terminates 4 residues before the CDR3 end, so the remaining end is supplied by the germline J gene. Other DNA sequences within the sample encode an identical CDR3. The chain is built from TRBV5 and TRBJ2-7, with 9 positions matching TRBD1. J lost 3 bases, V lost 4 bases, and 1 base had no gene match. Per the germline V gene, CDR1 is LGHNA and CDR2 is YNLKQL (reference sequence). The CDR3 spans 13 residues. The CDR3 bases that were read are TGTGCCAGCAGCCGGGACAGGGACTAT. It is translated as CASSRDRDY. The entire CDR3 sequence reads CASSRDRDYEQYF.

This clone was counted a few times. Mouse gene names and germline throughout. The missing CDR3 end, 4 residues past where the read stops, is filled in from the germline J gene. In the same sample, other DNA sequences code for this CDR3. This chain links TRBV31 with TRBJ2-3; tentatively, D is TRBD2 (6 bases). CDR1 GKSSPN and CDR2 SITVG come from the germline V gene. Trimming removed 3 bases from V and 0 bases from J, with 10 bases in between. CDR3 size: 14 residues. The CDR3 bases that were read are TGTGCCTGGAGGCTGGGGCCTAGTGCAGAA. Its translation is CAWRLGPSAE. The complete CDR3 reads CAWRLGPSAETLYF. Looking up the rest from reference TRBV31 and TRBJ2-3 gives the full variable domain: AQTIHQWPVAEIKAVGSPLSLGCTIKGKSSPNLYWYWQATGGTLQQLFYSITVGQVESVVQLNLSASRPKDDQFILSTEKLLLSHSGFYLCAWRLGPSAETLYFGSGTRLTVL.

As for this clone: Here the gene names and germline are mouse. The CDR3 extends 4 residues past the end of the read, so its final part is completed from the germline J gene. This chain connects TRBV13-3 to TRBJ2-1, with 9 nucleotides matching TRBD1. Germline V gene data show CDR1 as NNHDY and CDR2 as SYVADS. The CDR3 totals 14 residues. V dropped 2 bases and J dropped 6; count of bases not matched to a gene: 3. CDR3 loop: CASSEGTGSAEQFF. CDR3 bases read: TGTGCCAGCAGTGAAGGGACAGGGAGTGCT.

As to this clone: Gene names and germline match the mouse. Read coverage stops 4 residues before the CDR3 terminus; the germline J gene supplies the remainder. The V and J genes are TRBV1 and TRBJ1-1; 7 positions agree with TRBD1. Germline CDR1 is NSQYPW and CDR2 is LRSPGD (reference sequence). The junction had 7 bases not matched to a gene; V was cut back by 3 bases and J by 0 bases. This CDR3 has 16 residues. The CDR3 reads CTCSAMGQIANTEVFF. The DNA read from the CDR3 is TGCACCTGCAGTGCGATGGGACAGATTGCAAACACA.

As concerns this clone: Genes and germline are mouse. The CDR3 is cut off 4 residues early in the read; its end comes from the germline J gene. J is TRBJ1-2 and V is TRBV1, with 10 bases aligning to TRBD1. Germline V gives CDR1 NSQYPW, CDR2 LRSPGD (reference sequence). This CDR3 has 16 residues. Trimming at V came to 0 bases and at J to 3 bases, leaving 4 bases not matched to a gene. Partial CDR3 DNA: TGCACCTGCAGTGCAGATCACGGGACAGGGGACTCC. It codes for CTCSADHGTGDS. The full CDR3 sequence reads CTCSADHGTGDSDYTF.

This clone was counted a few times. The genes are named according to mouse. The read terminates 4 residues before the CDR3 end, so the remaining end is supplied by the germline J gene. Additional DNA sequences in this sample encode the identical CDR3. J is TRBJ2-4 and V is TRBV1; 9 bases match TRBD1. In germline, CDR1 is NSQYPW, CDR2 LRSPGD (reference sequence). Germline trimming cut 3 bases from V and 3 bases from J; bases unmatched to any gene: 1. CDR3 length: 14 amino acids. Incomplete CDR3 DNA: TGCACCTGCAGTGCGGGGACAGGGCAAAAC. It encodes CTCSAGTGQN. The whole CDR3 reads CTCSAGTGQNTLYF.

The table lists this clone with a few counts. Mouse gene names apply. With the read ending 4 residues before the CDR3 end, the germline J gene is used to fill in that end. This chain links TRBV19 with TRBJ2-1; D is possibly TRBD2 (7 bases). The CDR3 consists of 15 residues. Trimming pared 6 bases from V and 0 bases from J, leaving 13 bases between. The germline V gene encodes CDR1 FNHDT and CDR2 SITEND (reference sequence). The CDR3 bases that were read are TGTGCCAGCAAGAGGGGGGGTTCTAACTATGCT. Its protein product is CASKRGGSNYA. In full, the CDR3 is CASKRGGSNYAEQFF.

Turning to this clone: The gene names here belong to mouse. The CDR3 is cut off 4 residues early in the read; its end comes from the germline J gene. The rearrangement joins TRBV5 to TRBJ2-5; D is undetermined. This CDR3 is built from 15 residues. The V end lost 0 bases, the J end lost 0 bases, and 7 bases lay between the germline ends. CDR1 LGHNA and CDR2 YNLKQL come from the germline V gene (reference sequence). The part of the CDR3 DNA that was read is TGTGCCAGCAGCCAAGACAACTTTAACCAAGAC. This gives the protein CASSQDNFNQD. The whole CDR3 reads CASSQDNFNQDTQYF.

Turning to this clone: All gene names here are mouse names. The sequence runs out 4 residues before the end of the CDR3; the remainder is reconstructed from the germline J gene. V gene TRBV13-2 combines with J gene TRBJ2-1; D is perhaps TRBD1 (5 bases). CDR3 size: 12 residues. Germline V gives CDR1 NNHNN, CDR2 SYGAGS (reference sequence). Deletions cut 5 bases from V and 3 bases from J, with 6 bases between. CDR3 protein: CASGDIYAEQFF. The sequenced part of the CDR3 DNA is TGTGCCAGCGGGGACATCTATGCT.

Concerning this clone itself: Mouse gene names apply. The CDR3 goes on 4 residues after the read ends, and that part is filled in from the germline J gene. J is TRBJ2-1 and V is TRBV13-1; D is perhaps TRBD1 (5 bases). V was cut by 5 bases and J by 3 bases, with 9 bases left in between. CDR1 is NSHNY, CDR2 SYGAGN, per germline. The CDR3 is made up of 13 amino acids. CDR3 in amino acids: CASRDTSYAEQFF. The part of the CDR3 DNA that was read is TGTGCCAGCAGGGACACCTCCTATGCT.

As regards this clone: Gene names are mouse gene names. The observed sequence ends 4 residues before the CDR3 terminus, with the missing tail filled in from the germline J gene. V usage is TRBV5 and J usage is TRBJ2-1; the D is unclear. The CDR3 runs 13 residues. V dropped 1 base and J dropped 5 bases, with 6 bases sitting between them. Per the germline V gene, CDR1 is LGHNA and CDR2 is YNLKQL (reference sequence). The DNA read from the CDR3 is TGTGCCAGCAGCCAAGTGGTGGATGCT. As protein: CASSQVVDA. The complete CDR3 protein is CASSQVVDAEQFF.

This clone turned up a few times. Genes and germline are mouse. The CDR3 region is CASSQDYLGDGAETLYF. CDR3 bases read: TGTGCCAGCAGCCAAGATTATCTGGGGGACGGTGCAGAA. The V and J genes are TRBV5 and TRBJ2-3; 7 bases map to TRBD2. Read data end 4 residues before the CDR3 end; the end is taken from the germline J gene. CDR3 length equals 17 residues. Germline CDR1 is LGHNA and CDR2 is YNLKQL (reference sequence). V lost 0 bases to trimming and J lost 1 base; unmatched junction nucleotides: 7.

This clone occurred a few times. Here the gene names and germline are mouse. The read ends 4 residues early relative to the CDR3; the germline J gene fills the gap. The sample carries other DNA sequences with the same CDR3. V is TRBV13-1 and J is TRBJ2-3; TRBD2 might be the D (6 bases). This CDR3 region has 14 residues. The germline CDR1 and CDR2 sequences are NSHNY and SYGAGN. With 1 base removed from V and 3 bases from J, the gap between germline ends came to 9 bases. The CDR3 sequence: CASSDSGGAETLYF. The DNA read from the CDR3 is TGTGCCAGCAGTGATTCGGGGGGAGCAGAA.

This clone was detected a few times. Mouse names are used for the genes. The read comes to an end 4 residues before the CDR3 does, leaving the germline J gene to fill in the end. Other DNA sequences within the sample encode an identical CDR3. The chain has TRBV13-2 and TRBJ2-1; 9 bases fit TRBD1. J was trimmed by 4 bases and V by 5 bases; bases with no gene match: 1. The CDR3 is made up of 13 amino acids. Germline V gene sequence: CDR1 NNHNN, CDR2 SYGAGS (reference sequence). Here the CDR3 reads CASGGTGYAEQFF. The part of the CDR3 DNA that was read is TGTGCCAGCGGGGGGACAGGGTATGCT.

Concerning this clone: The gene names given are mouse names. The missing CDR3 end, 4 residues past where the read stops, is filled in from the germline J gene. Other DNA sequences from this sample encode an identical CDR3 as well. The chain links TRBV19 to TRBJ2-7, with D perhaps matching TRBD1 (5 bases). The germline V and J ends were trimmed by 2 bases and 3 bases, with 9 bases remaining between them. Germline V gives CDR1 FNHDT, CDR2 SITEND (reference sequence). This CDR3 spans 13 amino acids. The CDR3 spells CASSIPDSYEQYF. The sequenced CDR3 bases are TGTGCCAGCAGTATCCCTGACAGCTAT.

Turning to this clone: Mouse gene names and germline throughout. The read terminates 4 residues before the CDR3 end, so the remaining end is supplied by the germline J gene. V and J are TRBV5 and TRBJ2-2; D call uncertain. Germline CDR1 is LGHNA and CDR2 is YNLKQL (reference sequence). V gave up 4 bases and J gave up 0 bases, with 9 bases separating them. The CDR3 totals 15 residues. The DNA read from the CDR3 is TGTGCCAGCAGCCCCCGACAAGCAAACACCGGG. Its translation: CASSPRQANTG. The entire CDR3 sequence reads CASSPRQANTGQLYF.

This clone showed up just a few times. Genes here carry mouse names. Coverage ceases 3 residues before the CDR3 finishes, and the germline J gene fills in the end. The chain employs TRBV29 and TRBJ1-6, with TRBD1 as a possible D gene (6 bases). TRBJ1-6 is marked as an open reading frame, function uncertain. V was clipped by 6 bases and J by 0 bases, with 12 bases between them. Germline CDR1 reads MSHET; CDR2 reads SYDVDS. The CDR3 spans 16 residues. This CDR3 is CASRRTANSYNSPLYF. CDR3 bases read: TGTGCTAGCAGACGGACAGCAAATTCCTATAATTCGCCC.